This T cell receptor (beta chain) was documented in a study of STAT5B mutations in CD4+ large granular lymphocyte leukemia. The CDR3 has 13 residues. V was shortened by 1 base and J by 6 bases, with 8 bases between the two germline ends. CDR1 and CDR2 from the germline V gene are SGHDT and YYEEEE. Study outcomes and limitations: CD4-sorted patient repertoires seemed more clonal than healthy CD4+ repertoires. About 25% of private leukemic clonotypes occurred rarely in other patients' non-leukemic repertoires.

Assay: immunoSEQ multiplex PCR; the TCRdb copy retains only in-frame clones and omits some. The sample shows fewer than 25,000 clones, around 76% of them seen only once. A word on this clone: Its antigen remains unknown.

This receptor was identified in a human donor in good health. Source material: CD4+ T cells from blood buffy coats. The rearrangement joins TRBV5-6 to TRBJ1-5; tentatively, D is TRBD1 (5 bases). The CDR3 reads CASSLRDGQPQHF. In nucleotides, the CDR3 is TGTGCCAGCAGCTTGAGGGACGGTCAGCCCCAGCATTTT.